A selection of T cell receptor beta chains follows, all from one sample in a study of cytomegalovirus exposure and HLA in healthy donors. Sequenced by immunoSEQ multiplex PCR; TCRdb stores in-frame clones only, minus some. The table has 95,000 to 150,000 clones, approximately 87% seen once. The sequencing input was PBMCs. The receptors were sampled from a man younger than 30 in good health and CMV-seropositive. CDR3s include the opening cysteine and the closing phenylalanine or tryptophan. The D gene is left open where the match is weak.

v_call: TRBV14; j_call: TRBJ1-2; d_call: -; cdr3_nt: TGTGCCAGCAGCCCGGGGACCCGCGGGGGAGGCTACACCTTC; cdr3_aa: CASSPGTRGGGYTF
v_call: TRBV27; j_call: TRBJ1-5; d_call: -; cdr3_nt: TGTGCCAGCAGTTTATCTAGCCTGGTCGATCAGCCCCAGCATTTT; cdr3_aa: CASSLSSLVDQPQHF
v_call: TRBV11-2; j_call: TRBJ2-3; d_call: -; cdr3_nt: TGTGCCAGCAGCTTCGAATGGAGTTCAGATACGCAGTATTTT; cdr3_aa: CASSFEWSSDTQYF
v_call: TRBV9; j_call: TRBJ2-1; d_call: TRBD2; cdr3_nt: TGTGCCAGCAGCACGGGGGGACCAGACTACAATGAGCAGTTCTTC; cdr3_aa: CASSTGGPDYNEQFF
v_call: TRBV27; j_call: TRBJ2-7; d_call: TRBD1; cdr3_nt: TGTGCCAGCAGTTTATCCGGACAGGTACTCTCCTACGAGCAGTACTTC; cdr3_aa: CASSLSGQVLSYEQYF
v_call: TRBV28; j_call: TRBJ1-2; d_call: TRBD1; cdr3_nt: TGTGCCAGCAGTTTTTTCCGACAGGGGCCCCATCCTTCTGACGGCTACACCTTC; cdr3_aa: CASSFFRQGPHPSDGYTF
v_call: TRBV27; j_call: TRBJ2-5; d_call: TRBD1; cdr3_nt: TGTGCCAGCAGGCCCGGGACAGACCACCAAGAGACCCAGTACTTC; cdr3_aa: CASRPGTDHQETQYF
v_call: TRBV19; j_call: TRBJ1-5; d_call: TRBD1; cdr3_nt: TGTGCCAGTAATATCGACAGGGGCGGACAGCCCCAGCATTTT; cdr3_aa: CASNIDRGGQPQHF
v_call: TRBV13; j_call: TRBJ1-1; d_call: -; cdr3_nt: TGTGCCAGCAGCTTAGAACAGCAGTACACTGAAGCTTTCTTT; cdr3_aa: CASSLEQQYTEAFF
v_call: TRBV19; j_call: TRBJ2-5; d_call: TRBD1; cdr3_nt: TGTGCCAGTAGTGGTCGACAGGGGACATTGGAGACCCAGTACTTC; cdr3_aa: CASSGRQGTLETQYF